This T cell receptor beta chain was captured by sequencing in a study of blood T cell repertoires in COVID-19. Germline assignment: CDR1 MNHNY and CDR2 SVGAGI (reference sequence). The CDR3 has 14 residues. Trimming removed 2 bases at V and 9 bases at J, with 16 bases between. The method was immunoSEQ multiplex PCR; TCRdb's version includes in-frame clones alone and lacks a portion of them. The table lists roughly 69,000 clones, 88% of them singletons. Sequencing was performed on peripheral blood. This TCR derives from a human donor in a cohort sampled during active COVID-19. The gene calls are TRBV6-6 and TRBJ1-1; D is possibly TRBD1 (5 bases). The CDR3 DNA is TGTGCCAGCAGTTACCCCAGCCAGGGCGACCAAGCTTTCTTT. It codes for CASSYPSQGDQAFF.